This T cell receptor beta chain was observed in a study of PD-L1 blockade in urothelial cancer (dated by TCRdb to between 2016 and 2019). For context, the study as a whole: Therapy was started in the mid-2010s for all patients, and atezolizumab 1,200 mg was administered intravenously every 3 weeks. About 85% of the 29 patients were males with bladder-origin urothelial cancer, and about 65% of the roughly 29 reported a prior smoking history. Patients had an ECOG performance status of 0 or 1 and had received between 0 and 3 prior chemotherapy regimens. Blood samples were analyzed at 3 weeks after treatment start (second dose) and at 6 weeks after treatment start. A median of around 150,000 T cells and 83,000 or so unique TCRs was obtained from blood samples, and a median clonality of around 0.08 was observed. An exploratory multi-omic analysis was conducted of the somatic, immune and clinical correlates of response to PD-L1 blockade with atezolizumab in urothelial cancer. Pretreatment tumor samples and matched peripheral blood, collected serially before and after atezolizumab treatment, underwent TCR sequencing. Durable clinical benefit was defined as progression-free survival longer than 6 months, and TCR features were also tested against progression-free and overall survival. In the same patients, whole exome sequencing and RNA sequencing of pretreatment tumors were performed in addition to TCR sequencing. Durable clinical benefit was achieved by nine patients but not by the remaining 20. Twenty-nine patients had pretreatment blood TCR-seq, some 25 had at least one posttreatment blood collection, and some 25 had tumor TCR-seq.

Summary of the overall study and its limitations: Because of the small sample size (n ≈ 29) and the many exploratory analyses performed, the results are intended to be regarded as hypothesis-generating. Improved progression-free and overall survival was found to be associated with pretreatment peripheral blood TCR clonality below the median. At 3 weeks after the start of treatment, tumor-associated TCR clones in peripheral blood had expanded more in patients with durable benefit (n of about 22, p = 0.022).

This clone was seen just once. Which antigen it targets is not known. Base qualities are not at hand, and no much larger clone is one base apart. V loses 5 bases of germline sequence and J loses 7 bases, and the interval between the two ends is 8 bases. Based on the germline V gene, the CDR1 and CDR2 sequences are SGHVS and FQNEAQ. The CDR3, cysteine through phenylalanine, is 11 amino acids long. Only the CDR3 part of the read is kept: 33 bases, read in frame from the first base. Synthetic TCR analog templates were spiked into each PCR to estimate absolute template abundance from read counts. The immunoSEQ assay used bias-controlled V and J gene primers to amplify TCRbeta CDR3 regions from genomic DNA. Sequencing of rearranged TCRbeta segments was done at approximately 20X coverage. As for how the authors treated the data: Clustering was used to correct sequencing errors, and CDR3s were annotated against IMGT so that V, D and J genes could be assigned. Downstream analyses used only productive TCRbeta rearrangements, leaving out any out-of-frame or stop-codon sequences. Clonality was calculated as one minus the Shannon entropy normalized by the log of the number of unique productive sequences. Clones differing between time points or between blood and tumor were identified using Fisher's exact test with Benjamini-Hochberg correction, with an adjusted p below 0.01 applied as the threshold. Not all clones reach the TCRdb copy of this immuneACCESS table, which keeps in-frame sequences only. Checked studies attribute under half of the gap to unresolved V genes and leave the rest unexplained. V and J calls and clone size follow that table, whereas D and trimming were derived from the DNA. The sample table shows over 45,000 clones, and 85% to 90% are seen once. The ten largest clones take up 20% to 25% of the sample.

The meaning of the sample's time point label: pretreatment peripheral blood. The cohort included 29 patients with locally advanced or metastatic urothelial carcinoma who were treated at Memorial Sloan Kettering on a trial protocol. Peripheral blood mononuclear cells were collected pretreatment and during treatment, at between 1 and 8 total time points per patient. The Qiagen DNeasy Blood extraction kit was used to purify genomic DNA from total PBMCs and tumor samples. PBMCs were collected pretreatment and during treatment, and were isolated and stored as previously described. The origin of this receptor is a man between 60 and 70 years old with urothelial cancer. Recombination linked TRBV7-8 to TRBJ2-5, with the D gene too uncertain to name. The sequences come from PBMCs, collected around atezolizumab (anti-PD-L1) treatment. The nucleotide sequence reads as follows: TGTGCCAGCAGCGCCTTCGGGACCCAGTACTTC. This is translated as CASSAFGTQYF. With the portions outside the CDR3 filled from the reference TRBV7-8 and TRBJ2-5 genes, the complete variable region becomes GAGVSQSPRYKVAKRGQDVALRCDPISGHVSLFWYQQALGQGPEFLTYFQNEAQLDKSGLPSDRFFAERPEGSVSTLKIQRTQQEDSAVYLCASSAFGTQYFGPGTRLLVL.